This TCR beta chain came from a study of blood T cell repertoires in COVID-19. V dropped 5 bases and J dropped 12 bases, with 11 bases sitting between them. The CDR3 sequence is 11 residues long. Using immunoSEQ multiplex PCR, the repertoire was profiled, and TCRdb retains in-frame clones only, with some absent. This table has over 200,000 clones, about 85% appearing once. The sequenced material came from PBMCs or T cells enriched from blood (not recorded which). The chain joins TRBV12-3 or TRBV12-4 to TRBJ2-1; D is perhaps TRBD1 (5 bases). The TCR was taken from a man in his forties who had recovered from COVID-19. In DNA, the CDR3 is TGTGCCAGCAGTACTAAAGGGGCGCAGTTCTTC. Translated, it gives CASSTKGAQFF.